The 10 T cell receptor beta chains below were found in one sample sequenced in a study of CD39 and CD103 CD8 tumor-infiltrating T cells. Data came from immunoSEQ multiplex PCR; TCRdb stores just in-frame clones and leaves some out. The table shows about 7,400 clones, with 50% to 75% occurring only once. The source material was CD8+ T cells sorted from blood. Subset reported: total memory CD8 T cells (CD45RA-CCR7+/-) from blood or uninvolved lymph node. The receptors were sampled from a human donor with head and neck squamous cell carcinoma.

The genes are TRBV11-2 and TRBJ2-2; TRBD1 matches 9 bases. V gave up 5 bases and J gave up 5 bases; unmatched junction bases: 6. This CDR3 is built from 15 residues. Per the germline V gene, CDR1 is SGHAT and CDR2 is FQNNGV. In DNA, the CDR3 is TGTGCCAGCAGCGCTGGGACAGGGCAGACCGGGGAGCTGTTTTTT. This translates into CASSAGTGQTGELFF.

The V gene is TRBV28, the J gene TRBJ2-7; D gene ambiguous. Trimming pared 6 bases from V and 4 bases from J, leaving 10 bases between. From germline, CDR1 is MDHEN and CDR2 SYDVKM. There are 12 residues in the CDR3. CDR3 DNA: TGTGCCAGCAGCCCTACTCCTTACGAGCAGTACTTC. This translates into CASSPTPYEQYF.

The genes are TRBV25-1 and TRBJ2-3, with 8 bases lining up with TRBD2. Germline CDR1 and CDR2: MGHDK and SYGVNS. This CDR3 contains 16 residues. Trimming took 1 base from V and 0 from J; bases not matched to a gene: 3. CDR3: CASSEFSGGSTDTQYF. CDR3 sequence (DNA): TGTGCCAGCAGTGAATTCAGCGGGGGAAGCACAGATACGCAGTATTTT.

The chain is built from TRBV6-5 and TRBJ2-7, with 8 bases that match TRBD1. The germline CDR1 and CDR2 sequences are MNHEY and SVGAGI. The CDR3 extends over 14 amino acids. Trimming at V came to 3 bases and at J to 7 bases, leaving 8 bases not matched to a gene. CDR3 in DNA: TGTGCCAGCAGTTATGTGACAGGGGCTACGGAGCAGTACTTC. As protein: CASSYVTGATEQYF.

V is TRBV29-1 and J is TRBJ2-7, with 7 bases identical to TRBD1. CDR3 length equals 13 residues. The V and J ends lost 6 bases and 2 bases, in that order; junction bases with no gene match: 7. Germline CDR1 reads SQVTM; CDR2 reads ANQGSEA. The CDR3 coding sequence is TGCAGCGTGGTGCTGACAGGGACCTACGAGCAGTACTTC. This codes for CSVVLTGTYEQYF.

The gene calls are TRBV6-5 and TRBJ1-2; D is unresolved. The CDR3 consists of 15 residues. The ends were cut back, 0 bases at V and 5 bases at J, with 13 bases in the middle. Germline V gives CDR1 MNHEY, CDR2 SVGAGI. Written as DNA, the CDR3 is TGTGCCAGCAGTTACTCGATAGCGTATGATTATGGCTACACCTTC. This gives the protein CASSYSIAYDYGYTF.

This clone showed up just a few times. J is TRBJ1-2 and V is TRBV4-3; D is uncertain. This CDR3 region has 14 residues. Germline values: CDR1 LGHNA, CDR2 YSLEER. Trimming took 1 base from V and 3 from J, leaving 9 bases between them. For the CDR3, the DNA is TGCGCCAGCAGCCAAGCCTGGAAAGACTATGGCTACACCTTC. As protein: CASSQAWKDYGYTF.

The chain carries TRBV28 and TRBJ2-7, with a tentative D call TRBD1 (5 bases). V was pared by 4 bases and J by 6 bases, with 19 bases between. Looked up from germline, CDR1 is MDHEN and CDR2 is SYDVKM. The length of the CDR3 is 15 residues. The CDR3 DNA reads TGTGCCAGCAGTTCGGTACGGCTAGGGGTGCGCGAGCAGTACTTC. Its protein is CASSSVRLGVREQYF. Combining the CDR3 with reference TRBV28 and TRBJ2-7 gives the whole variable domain DVKVTQSSRYLVKRTGEKVFLECVQDMDHENMFWYRQDPGLGLRLIYFSYDVKMKEKGDIPEGYSVSREKKERFSLILESASTNQTSMYLCASSSVRLGVREQYFGPGTRLTVT.

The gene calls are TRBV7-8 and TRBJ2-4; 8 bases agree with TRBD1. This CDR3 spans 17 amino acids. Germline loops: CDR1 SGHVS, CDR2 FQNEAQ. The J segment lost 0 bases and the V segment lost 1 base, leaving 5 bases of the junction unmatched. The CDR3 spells CASSLGQGAIAKNIQYF. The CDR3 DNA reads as TGTGCCAGCAGCTTAGGTCAGGGGGCAATAGCCAAAAACATTCAGTACTTC.

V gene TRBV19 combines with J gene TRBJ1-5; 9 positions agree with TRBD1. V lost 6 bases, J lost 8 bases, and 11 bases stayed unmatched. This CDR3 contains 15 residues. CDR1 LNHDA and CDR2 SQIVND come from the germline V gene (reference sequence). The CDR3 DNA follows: TGTGCCAGTAGAAAATCGGGACAGGGCGCGGAGCCCCAGCATTTT. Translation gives CASRKSGQGAEPQHF.